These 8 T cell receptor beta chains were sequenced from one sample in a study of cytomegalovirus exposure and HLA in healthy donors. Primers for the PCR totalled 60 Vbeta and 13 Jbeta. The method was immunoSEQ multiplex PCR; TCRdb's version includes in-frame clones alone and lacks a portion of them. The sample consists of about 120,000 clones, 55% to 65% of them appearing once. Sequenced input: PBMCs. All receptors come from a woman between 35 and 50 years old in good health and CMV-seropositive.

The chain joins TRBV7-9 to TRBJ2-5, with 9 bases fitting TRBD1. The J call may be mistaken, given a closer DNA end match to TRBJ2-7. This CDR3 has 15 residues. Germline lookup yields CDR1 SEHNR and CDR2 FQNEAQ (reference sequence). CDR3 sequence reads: CASSYAGTGRYEQYF. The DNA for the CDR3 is TGTGCCAGCAGCTACGCCGGGACAGGGCGCTACGAGCAGTACTTC.

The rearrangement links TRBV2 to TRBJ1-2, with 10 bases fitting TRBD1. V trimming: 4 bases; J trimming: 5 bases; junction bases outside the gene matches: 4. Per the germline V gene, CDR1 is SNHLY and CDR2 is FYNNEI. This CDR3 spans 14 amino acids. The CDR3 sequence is CASSVVDRGYGYTF. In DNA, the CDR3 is TGTGCCAGCAGTGTGGTGGACAGGGGGTATGGCTACACCTTC.

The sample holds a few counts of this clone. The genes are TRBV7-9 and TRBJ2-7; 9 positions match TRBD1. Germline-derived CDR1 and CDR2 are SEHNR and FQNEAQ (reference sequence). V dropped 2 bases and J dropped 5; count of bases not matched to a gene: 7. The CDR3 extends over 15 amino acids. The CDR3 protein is CASSLFGTGPNEQYF. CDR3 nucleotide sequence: TGTGCCAGCAGCTTATTTGGGACAGGGCCCAACGAGCAGTACTTC.

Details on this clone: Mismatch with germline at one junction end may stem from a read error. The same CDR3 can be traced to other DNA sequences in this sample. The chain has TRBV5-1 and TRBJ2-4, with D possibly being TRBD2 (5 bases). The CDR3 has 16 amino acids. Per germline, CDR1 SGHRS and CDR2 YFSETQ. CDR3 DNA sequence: TGCGCCAGCAGCTTTTACAGCACTAGTGGCAAAAACATCCAGTACTTC. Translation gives CASSFYSTSGKNIQYF.

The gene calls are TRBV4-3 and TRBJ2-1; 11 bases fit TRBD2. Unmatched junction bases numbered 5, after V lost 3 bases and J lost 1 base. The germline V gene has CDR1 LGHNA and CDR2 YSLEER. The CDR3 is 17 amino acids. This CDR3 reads CASSQFTSGGSYNEQFF. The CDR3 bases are TGCGCCAGCAGCCAGTTCACTAGCGGGGGTTCCTACAATGAGCAGTTCTTC.

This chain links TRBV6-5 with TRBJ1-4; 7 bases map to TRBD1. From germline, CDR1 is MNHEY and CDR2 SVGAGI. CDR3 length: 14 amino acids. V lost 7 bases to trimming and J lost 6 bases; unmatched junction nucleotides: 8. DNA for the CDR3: TGTGCCAGCAAAAGACAGGGCGGGGATGAAAAACTGTTTTTT. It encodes CASKRQGGDEKLFF.

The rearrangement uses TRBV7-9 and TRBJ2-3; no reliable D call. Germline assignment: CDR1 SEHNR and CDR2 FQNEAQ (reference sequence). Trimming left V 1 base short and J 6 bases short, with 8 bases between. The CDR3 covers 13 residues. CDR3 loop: CASSLVAGDTQYF. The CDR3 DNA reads TGTGCCAGCAGCTTAGTAGCCGGGGATACGCAGTATTTT.

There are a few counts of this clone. CDR3 bases: TGTGCCAGCAGCAAAGTTGAGACTAGCGGGAGGGCCGGCGGGGAGACCCAGTACTTC. Protein sequence: CASSKVETSGRAGGETQYF. The gene calls are TRBV21-1 and TRBJ2-5; the table names TRBD2, a call not compared with the DNA. TRBV21-1 is a pseudogene segment. The CDR3 totals 19 residues.